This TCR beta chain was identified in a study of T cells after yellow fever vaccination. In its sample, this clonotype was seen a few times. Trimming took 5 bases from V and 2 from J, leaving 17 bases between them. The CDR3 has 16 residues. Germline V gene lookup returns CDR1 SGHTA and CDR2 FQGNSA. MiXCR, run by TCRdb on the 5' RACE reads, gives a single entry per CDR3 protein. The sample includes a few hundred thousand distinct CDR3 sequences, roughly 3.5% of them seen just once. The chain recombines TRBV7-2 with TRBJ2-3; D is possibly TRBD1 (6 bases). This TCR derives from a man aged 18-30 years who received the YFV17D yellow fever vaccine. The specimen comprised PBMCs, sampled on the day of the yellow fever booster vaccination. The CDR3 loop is CASSANPGHTTDTQYF. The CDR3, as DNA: TGTGCCAGCAGCGCGAACCCGGGACACACCACAGATACGCAGTATTTT.